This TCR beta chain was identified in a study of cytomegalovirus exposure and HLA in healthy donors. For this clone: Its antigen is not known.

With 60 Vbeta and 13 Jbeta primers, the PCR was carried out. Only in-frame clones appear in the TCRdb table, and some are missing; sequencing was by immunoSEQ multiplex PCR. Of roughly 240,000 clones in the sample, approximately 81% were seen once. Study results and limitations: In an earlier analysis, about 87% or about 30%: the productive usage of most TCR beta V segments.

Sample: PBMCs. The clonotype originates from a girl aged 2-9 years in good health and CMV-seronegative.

Here the CDR3 reads CAWSRGLSLGNTIYF. The DNA for the CDR3 is TGTGCCTGGAGTAGGGGACTCTCCTTAGGAAACACCATATATTTT. The chain has TRBV30 and TRBJ1-3; D may be TRBD1 (5 bases). CDR1 is GTSNPN and CDR2 is SVGIG in the germline V gene (reference sequence). The V end was cut by 2 bases, the J end by 4 bases, with 15 bases between. CDR3 length: 15 residues.